A single sample gave rise to the 2 T cell receptor beta chains below, sequenced in a study of molecular identifiers for immune sequencing clone quantification. Each CDR3 protein gets one entry after TCRdb re-called the PCR reads with MiXCR. This repertoire shows more than 550,000 distinct CDR3 sequences, 25% found once; its top ten account for 0.7% to 0.95%. Sequencing was carried out using naive CD8+ T cells from blood, with Jurkat cell RNA spiked in. Subset in this sample: FACS-sorted CD8+CD4-CCR7+CD45RA+ naive T cells. All receptors derive from a human donor in good health. Some libraries in this study had Jurkat cell RNA spiked in.

This clonotype was counted at least ten times. The chain employs TRBV4-3 and TRBJ2-2, with unresolved D. The CDR3 covers 14 residues. V was trimmed by 4 bases and J by 2 bases, leaving 8 bases between them. CDR1 is LGHNA and CDR2 is YSLEER in the germline V gene. The CDR3 nucleotides are TGCGCCAGCAGCCTCCAGCGAAACACCGGGGAGCTGTTTTTT. It translates to CASSLQRNTGELFF.

The chain couples TRBV28 to TRBJ1-5; D possibly corresponds to TRBD1 (5 bases). Trimming removed 3 bases from V and 7 bases from J, with 10 bases in between. The CDR3 extends over 13 amino acids. Germline lookup yields CDR1 MDHEN and CDR2 SYDVKM. This CDR3 reads CASSFRGVQPQHF. The CDR3 DNA follows: TGTGCCAGCAGTTTCCGAGGGGTCCAGCCCCAGCATTTT.